Presented here are 6 T cell receptor beta chains from one specimen sequenced in a study of Tregs in tolerant kidney transplant recipients. The assay was immunoSEQ multiplex PCR, and TCRdb's table has in-frame clones only and misses some. The data show about 69,000 clones, about 89% seen once. This material consisted of CD4+ T cells from blood, taken before the transplant. These receptors all stem from a human donor who received a combined kidney and bone marrow transplant.

The chain uses TRBV30 and TRBJ1-5; TRBD1 agrees at 9 bases. This CDR3 region has 13 residues. The V gene's germline CDR1 is GTSNPN and CDR2 SVGIG (reference sequence). Trimming cost V 5 bases and J 7 bases; bases outside gene matches: 6. CDR3 in amino acids: CAWARQGGQPQHF. The CDR3 nucleotides read TGTGCCTGGGCCCGACAGGGGGGGCAGCCCCAGCATTTT.

The chain employs TRBV29-1 and TRBJ2-1, with D maybe TRBD1 (5 bases). The germline gives CDR1 SQVTM, CDR2 ANQGSEA. The V and J ends lost 1 base and 7 bases respectively, with 14 bases between them. The CDR3 contains 14 residues. CDR3 DNA: TGCAGCGTTGAAGTGGCAGGGCTGGGGAATGAGCAGTTCTTC. Its translation is CSVEVAGLGNEQFF.

This sequence joins TRBV19 and TRBJ2-7; D gene ambiguous. Trimming shortened V by 3 bases and J by 0 bases, and 6 bases separated the two germline ends. The CDR3 sequence is 13 residues long. The germline V gene has CDR1 LNHDA and CDR2 SQIVND (reference sequence). Here the CDR3 DNA reads TGTGCCAGTAGTATCACACCCTCCTACGAGCAGTACTTC. Amino acid sequence: CASSITPSYEQYF.

The chain is built from TRBV5-6 and TRBJ1-1; D unresolved. Germline values: CDR1 SGHDT, CDR2 YYEEEE. This CDR3 region has 14 residues. V lost 0 bases, J lost 4 bases, and 10 bases lay in between. The CDR3 region is CASSLVVSGTEAFF. CDR3 sequence (DNA): TGTGCCAGCAGCTTGGTGGTATCGGGCACTGAAGCTTTCTTT.

V usage is TRBV6-5 and J usage is TRBJ1-3, with TRBD1 identical over 7 bases. The germline CDR1 and CDR2 sequences are MNHEY and SVGAGI. Losses at the gene ends were 8 bases for V and 0 bases for J; bases not matched to a gene: 7. The CDR3 has 15 residues. Here the CDR3 DNA reads TGTGCCAGCGGAACAGGGGCAAGCTCTGGAAACACCATATATTTT. This sequence encodes CASGTGASSGNTIYF.

This chain uses TRBV11-2 with TRBJ2-1; D may be TRBD1 (6 bases). In germline, CDR1 is SGHAT, CDR2 FQNNGV. This CDR3 comprises 14 residues. Trimming removed 4 bases at V and 5 bases at J, with 12 bases between. The CDR3 loop reads CASSSGTYHNEQFF. CDR3 coding DNA: TGTGCCAGCAGCTCCGGGACATATCACAATGAGCAGTTCTTC.